This T cell receptor beta chain stems from a study of T cell responses to AZD1222 COVID-19 vaccine. Generated by immunoSEQ multiplex PCR, the TCRdb table keeps only in-frame clones and is missing some. This sample has 210,000 or so clones, with around 93% found just once. The study, taken as a whole, reports: Spike-specific TCR breadth and depth grew following two AZD1222 doses. Baseline antibody screening turned up just a handful of seropositive AZD1222 recipients. Spike-wide coverage was observed for vaccine-associated CD4 TCRs, with dominant responses at 160-218 and 743-854.

Worth noting for this clone: The target antigen is unknown.

The TCR originated in an adult in good health. The specimen was peripheral blood, collected on day 0 of MenACWY control vaccination.

The CDR3 DNA is TGCGCCAGCAGCCCCATCCTCGGACAAGGGGGCTACACCTTC. Residues: CASSPILGQGGYTF. V and J are TRBV4-1 and TRBJ1-2; perhaps TRBD1 as D (5 bases). V lost 4 bases and J 8 bases, leaving 17 bases between the germline ends. The germline V gene has CDR1 MGHRA and CDR2 YSYEKL. The CDR3 loop spans 14 amino acids.